These 20 T cell receptor beta chains came from one sample sequenced in a study of blood T cell repertoires in COVID-19. Sequencing was performed with immunoSEQ multiplex PCR; in TCRdb, only in-frame clones are kept and a portion is missing. Among 270,000 or so clones listed, 82% were seen once. What was sequenced was peripheral blood. Receptors were obtained from a woman under 30 with acute or convalescent COVID-19.

The V call is TRBV15, the J call TRBJ1-4; D is undetermined. The CDR3 totals 13 residues. V was trimmed by 1 base and J by 8 bases, leaving 8 bases between them. Germline V CDR1 and CDR2: LNHNV, YYDKDF (reference sequence). CDR3: CATSRGRGEKLFF. CDR3 sequence (DNA): TGTGCCACCAGCAGAGGAAGAGGGGAAAAACTGTTTTTT.

V is TRBV7-9 and J is TRBJ1-1; no clear D. CDR1 is SEHNR, CDR2 FQNEAQ, per germline (reference sequence). The V end lost 1 base, the J end lost 6 bases, and 6 bases lay between the germline ends. This CDR3 is built from 12 residues. The chain's CDR3 is CASSLDLPEAFF. In nucleotides, the CDR3 is TGTGCCAGCAGCTTAGATCTCCCTGAAGCTTTCTTT.

V usage is TRBV27 and J usage is TRBJ2-1, with a weak D call TRBD2 (6 bases). V was trimmed by 6 bases and J by 0 bases, leaving 12 bases between them. Germline CDR1 is MNHEY and CDR2 is SMNVEV (reference sequence). CDR3 length equals 15 residues. In nucleotides, the CDR3 is TGTGCCAGCAGCCCCTCCGGGGGCTCCTACAATGAGCAGTTCTTC. This gives the protein CASSPSGGSYNEQFF.

The chain combines TRBV27 with TRBJ1-6; the D is unclear. The CDR3 loop spans 13 amino acids. The V end lost 4 bases, the J end lost 6 bases, and 7 bases lay between the germline ends. CDR1 and CDR2 from the germline V gene are MNHEY and SMNVEV (reference sequence). The CDR3 region is CASSWGANSPLHF. CDR3 DNA: TGTGCCAGCAGTTGGGGAGCTAATTCACCCCTCCACTTT.

V gene TRBV10-3 combines with J gene TRBJ2-7; 10 bases match TRBD2. The CDR3 contains 15 residues. Germline trimming cut 11 bases from V and 6 bases from J; bases unmatched to any gene: 16. Germline V gives CDR1 ENHRY, CDR2 SYGVKD. The CDR3 nucleotides read TGTGCCCTTTCGGCGTCCAGCGGGAGGGCAGGCGAGCAGTACTTC. It codes for CALSASSGRAGEQYF.

The genes are TRBV6-5 and TRBJ1-2; weak D call: TRBD1 (6 bases). Germline CDR1 MNHEY, CDR2 SVGAGI. The CDR3 extends over 12 amino acids. The V gene lost 5 bases and the J gene lost 5 bases, with 9 bases spanning the gap. CDR3 residues: CASSRQAYGYTF. CDR3 DNA sequence: TGTGCCAGCAGTAGACAGGCATATGGCTACACCTTC.

The chain employs TRBV9 and TRBJ2-3; 9 bases match TRBD1. CDR1 SGDLS and CDR2 YYNGEE come from the germline V gene. The CDR3 extends over 16 amino acids. The V and J ends lost 0 bases and 4 bases, in that order; junction bases with no gene match: 6. The chain's CDR3 is CASSVATGGPADTQYF. DNA for the CDR3: TGTGCCAGCAGCGTAGCTACAGGGGGCCCGGCAGATACGCAGTATTTT.

The chain employs TRBV6-5 and TRBJ1-5; 8 bases match TRBD1. Germline CDR1 and CDR2: MNHEY and SVGAGI. The CDR3 totals 14 residues. With 7 bases clipped from V and 4 bases from J, the junction kept 6 bases outside the gene matches. The CDR3 region has the DNA TGTGCCAGCACCAAACAGGGGGGAAATCAGCCCCAGCATTTT. This translates into CASTKQGGNQPQHF.

This chain links TRBV9 with TRBJ2-1, with D possibly being TRBD1 (6 bases). This CDR3 comprises 14 residues. Germline V lookup: CDR1 SGDLS, CDR2 YYNGEE. Trimming took 2 bases from V and 5 from J, leaving 11 bases between them. In nucleotides, the CDR3 is TGTGCCAGCAGCGTCCAAGACAGGCACAATGAGCAGTTCTTC. It codes for CASSVQDRHNEQFF.

The chain is built from TRBV5-1 and TRBJ2-6; 7 positions agree with TRBD1. The V gene's germline CDR1 is SGHRS and CDR2 YFSETQ. The CDR3 contains 17 residues. V was pared by 1 base and J by 0 bases, with 4 bases of the junction left unmatched. CDR3 nucleotide sequence: TGCGCCAGCAGCTTGACCGCAGGGGGCTCTGGGGCCAACGTCCTGACTTTC. This translates into CASSLTAGGSGANVLTF.

V and J are TRBV30 and TRBJ2-7, with 7 bases identical to TRBD2. CDR3 length: 13 residues. Germline loops: CDR1 GTSNPN, CDR2 SVGIG (reference sequence). With V trimmed by 5 bases and J by 2 bases, 6 bases remained unmatched. The CDR3 protein is CAWGKGTTYEQYF. The CDR3 DNA follows: TGTGCCTGGGGGAAGGGGACTACCTACGAGCAGTACTTC.

The V gene is TRBV13, the J gene TRBJ2-7, with 9 bases identical to TRBD2. The CDR3 extends over 13 amino acids. Looked up from germline, CDR1 is PRHDT and CDR2 is FYEKMQ (reference sequence). J gave up 4 bases and V 5 bases, and 3 bases lay outside the gene matches. The CDR3 region has the DNA TGTGCCAGCAGCGGACTAGCGTTATACGAGCAGTACTTC. Protein: CASSGLALYEQYF.

On this clone: The sample holds other DNA sequences that translate to the same CDR3. The CDR3 protein is CASSLSRGGTEAFF. CDR3 sequence (DNA): TGTGCCAGCAGTTTATCTAGGGGAGGCACTGAAGCTTTCTTT. This chain joins TRBV27 and TRBJ1-1; D is perhaps TRBD1 (5 bases). Germline V gene sequence: CDR1 MNHEY, CDR2 SMNVEV (reference sequence). There are 14 residues in the CDR3. Trimming took 0 bases from V and 4 from J, leaving 9 bases between them.

The rearrangement joins TRBV7-9 to TRBJ2-3; TRBD2 agrees at 8 bases. Germline V CDR1 and CDR2: SEHNR, FQNEAQ (reference sequence). The CDR3 is 17 residues long. Trimming removed 5 bases from V and 3 bases from J; junction bases left unmatched: 13. CDR3 DNA sequence: TGTGCCAGCAGCCGATCTACAGCGGGAGTAGAAACAGATACGCAGTATTTT. This codes for CASSRSTAGVETDTQYF.

The J gene is TRBJ2-7, the V gene TRBV29-1; 10 positions agree with TRBD1. Per the germline V gene, CDR1 is SQVTM and CDR2 is ANQGSEA. V was pared by 5 bases and J by 6 bases, with 16 bases of the junction left unmatched. The CDR3 has 16 residues. The CDR3 is CSVSDIRDRGIGEQYF. CDR3 nucleotide sequence: TGCAGCGTTTCTGATATTCGGGACAGGGGTATTGGCGAGCAGTACTTC.

The chain couples TRBV2 to TRBJ2-5; a weak D match, TRBD2 (6 bases). Deletions cut 4 bases from V and 2 bases from J, with 8 bases between. Per germline, CDR1 SNHLY and CDR2 FYNNEI. The length of the CDR3 is 13 residues. The CDR3 loop is CASSARGQETQYF. CDR3 sequence (DNA): TGTGCCAGCAGTGCGCGGGGACAAGAGACCCAGTACTTC.

CDR3 loop: CASSTDRDLYEQYF. The CDR3 region has the DNA TGTGCCAGCAGTACAGACAGGGACCTCTACGAGCAGTACTTC. The chain is built from TRBV6-5 and TRBJ2-7, with TRBD1 matching over 7 bases. The J segment lost 3 bases and the V segment lost 5 bases, leaving 7 bases of the junction unmatched. Germline loops: CDR1 MNHEY, CDR2 SVGAGI. The CDR3 has 14 amino acids.

The rearrangement links TRBV19 to TRBJ1-5; 11 bases fit TRBD1. CDR1 LNHDA and CDR2 SQIVND come from the germline V gene (reference sequence). The CDR3 spans 15 residues. With 6 bases clipped from V and 6 bases from J, the junction kept 7 bases outside the gene matches. The CDR3 nucleotides read TGTGCCAGTAGCAGGGACAGGGGGTCCGGTCAGCCCCAGCATTTT. This codes for CASSRDRGSGQPQHF.

This clone was seen just once. The V call is TRBV5-1, the J call TRBJ2-3; weak D call: TRBD1 (5 bases). The CDR3 sequence is 16 residues long. V gave up 1 base and J gave up 0 bases, with 12 bases separating them. The germline V gene has CDR1 SGHRS and CDR2 YFSETQ. CDR3 DNA sequence: TGCGCCAGCAGCTTGTGGGGCAGCACTAGCACAGATACGCAGTATTTT. This sequence encodes CASSLWGSTSTDTQYF. The full variable domain, completed using reference TRBV5-1 and TRBJ2-3, is KAGVTQTPRYLIKTRGQQVTLSCSPISGHRSVSWYQQTPGQGLQFLFEYFSETQRNKGNFPGRFSGRQFSNSRSEMNVSTLELGDSALYLCASSLWGSTSTDTQYFGPGTRLTVL.

The CDR3 DNA follows: TGTGCCACCAGTGACTCTCGGGGGGGCATGGGGATCGAGCAGTTCTTC. It codes for CATSDSRGGMGIEQFF. This chain uses TRBV24-1 with TRBJ2-1; TRBD2 aligns across 8 bases. J gave up 10 bases and V 4 bases, and 14 bases lay outside the gene matches. The CDR3 loop spans 16 amino acids. The germline V gene has CDR1 KGHDR and CDR2 SFDVKD.